These 25 T cell receptor beta chains were all obtained from the same sample, sequenced in a study of cytomegalovirus exposure and HLA in healthy donors. The PCR contained 60 Vbeta and 13 Jbeta primers. Only in-frame clones appear in the TCRdb table, and some are missing; sequencing was by immunoSEQ multiplex PCR. In the table there are about 100,000 clones, 70% to 80% of which are singletons. Sequencing input: PBMCs. The source of these receptors is a female donor in good health and CMV-seropositive.

The table lists this clone with a count of one. This rearrangement joins TRBV5-5 to TRBJ2-7; 10 positions agree with TRBD1. With 4 bases clipped from V and 3 bases from J, the junction kept 7 bases outside the gene matches. The CDR3 length is 15 residues. Germline V gene data show CDR1 as SGHKS and CDR2 as YYEKEE (reference sequence). The CDR3 DNA follows: TGTGCCAGCAGCCTGACAGGGGGCGCGGGCTACGAGCAGTACTTC. Amino acid sequence: CASSLTGGAGYEQYF.

The V call is TRBV6-5, the J call TRBJ2-7, with D possibly TRBD2 on 7 matching bases. The V and J ends lost 3 bases and 2 bases respectively, with 11 bases between them. CDR1 MNHEY and CDR2 SVGAGI come from the germline V gene. The CDR3 consists of 14 residues. The CDR3 reads CASSYGRGAYEQYF. In DNA form, the CDR3 reads TGTGCCAGCAGTTATGGGAGGGGGGCCTACGAGCAGTACTTC.

The V and J genes are TRBV11-3 and TRBJ2-2; D not certain. Trimming cost V 5 bases and J 0 bases, with 7 bases left between them. CDR1 and CDR2 (germline): SGHNT, YENEEA. This CDR3 comprises 14 residues. The CDR3 spells CASSRDTNTGELFF. The CDR3 DNA sequence: TGTGCCAGCAGCAGAGACACGAACACCGGGGAGCTGTTTTTT.

This rearrangement joins TRBV10-3 to TRBJ2-3, with TRBD2 identical over 9 bases. The CDR3 loop spans 17 amino acids. Germline V gives CDR1 ENHRY, CDR2 SYGVKD. V lost 6 bases to trimming and J lost 6 bases; unmatched junction nucleotides: 16. The CDR3 DNA is TGTGCCATCAGGGGGGTCGGGATAGCGGGAGTTCAGGATACGCAGTATTTT. Translated: CAIRGVGIAGVQDTQYF.

The chain couples TRBV25-1 to TRBJ1-3; D is possibly TRBD1 (5 bases). Trimming cost V 8 bases and J 4 bases, with 15 bases left between them. This CDR3 comprises 14 residues. CDR1 and CDR2 from the germline V gene are MGHDK and SYGVNS. In DNA, the CDR3 is TGTGCCAGCCAAGCAGGGTATTCGGGAAACACCATATATTTT. It specifies CASQAGYSGNTIYF.

The chain combines TRBV2 with TRBJ1-2; maybe TRBD1 (6 bases). This CDR3 spans 12 amino acids. In germline, CDR1 is SNHLY, CDR2 FYNNEI. Trimming took 9 bases from V and 4 from J, leaving 12 bases between them. CDR3 DNA sequence: TGTGCCAGTGAGACAGGTGGCTATGGCTACACCTTC. Translating gives CASETGGYGYTF.

The chain has TRBV6-5 and TRBJ2-7; TRBD1 aligns across 10 bases. This CDR3 has 16 residues. Trimming cost V 3 bases and J 7 bases; bases outside gene matches: 12. Germline V gives CDR1 MNHEY, CDR2 SVGAGI. The CDR3 is CASSYQNRQGAREQYF. The CDR3 nucleotides read TGTGCCAGCAGTTATCAAAACCGACAGGGGGCTAGGGAGCAGTACTTC.

V usage is TRBV7-2 and J usage is TRBJ2-5; perhaps TRBD1 as D (6 bases). V was shortened by 5 bases and J by 4 bases, with 17 bases between the two germline ends. The germline V gene has CDR1 SGHTA and CDR2 FQGNSA. The CDR3 covers 15 residues. This chain's CDR3 is CASSRQSGVIETQYF. CDR3 nucleotides: TGTGCCAGCAGCCGTCAATCAGGGGTAATAGAGACCCAGTACTTC.

The V and J genes are TRBV19 and TRBJ1-5; 9 nucleotides line up with TRBD1. Germline V gene data show CDR1 as LNHDA and CDR2 as SQIVND (reference sequence). This CDR3 has 20 residues. Trimming removed 6 bases from V and 1 base from J; junction bases left unmatched: 19. CDR3: CASRGGPGQGALMSNQPQHF. The CDR3 nucleotides read TGTGCCAGTAGAGGAGGTCCGGGACAGGGTGCGTTAATGAGCAATCAGCCCCAGCATTTT.

The chain links TRBV5-1 to TRBJ2-7; TRBD1 is a possible D gene (5 bases). Germline V CDR1 and CDR2: SGHRS, YFSETQ. V shed 3 bases and J shed 6 bases, with 16 bases lying between them. The CDR3 loop spans 14 amino acids. Here the CDR3 reads CASSSGQIASEQYF. The CDR3 bases are TGCGCCAGCAGCTCCGGACAAATCGCCTCCGAGCAGTACTTC.

The chain carries TRBV6-5 and TRBJ2-7; 8 bases are shared with TRBD1. The CDR3 runs 16 residues. Germline V gene sequence: CDR1 MNHEY, CDR2 SVGAGI. Trimming took 0 bases from V and 0 from J; bases not matched to a gene: 4. CDR3 region: CASSYSQGGPSYEQYF. The CDR3 nucleotides read TGTGCCAGCAGTTACTCACAGGGGGGCCCCTCCTACGAGCAGTACTTC.

The genes are TRBV2 and TRBJ2-5, with 10 bases that match TRBD1. V gave up 7 bases and J gave up 9 bases; unmatched junction bases: 14. This CDR3 comprises 15 residues. Germline V gene sequence: CDR1 SNHLY, CDR2 FYNNEI. The CDR3 nucleotides read TGTGCCAGCAAACCCCCGGGACAGGGGAGTATGGCCCAGTACTTC. It specifies CASKPPGQGSMAQYF.

The chain has TRBV7-8 and TRBJ2-7; the D gene is possibly TRBD2 (5 bases). CDR1 is SGHVS and CDR2 is FQNEAQ in the germline V gene. V was shortened by 1 base and J by 5 bases, with 9 bases between the two germline ends. The CDR3 has 13 residues. The CDR3 reads CASSLVLADEQYF. CDR3 bases: TGTGCCAGCAGCTTAGTCCTAGCCGACGAGCAGTACTTC.

The V and J genes are TRBV7-9 and TRBJ1-2; 7 positions agree with TRBD1. Germline CDR1 is SEHNR and CDR2 is FQNEAQ (reference sequence). The CDR3 runs 13 residues. J was trimmed by 2 bases and V by 5 bases; bases with no gene match: 2. The CDR3 reads CASSRGQNYGYTF. In nucleotides, the CDR3 is TGTGCCAGCAGCCGGGGACAGAACTATGGCTACACCTTC. Combining the CDR3 with reference TRBV7-9 and TRBJ1-2 gives the whole variable domain DTGVSQNPRHKITKRGQNVTFRCDPISEHNRLYWYRQTLGQGPEFLTYFQNEAQLEKSRLLSDRFSAERPKGSFSTLEIQRTEQGDSAMYLCASSRGQNYGYTFGSGTRLTVV.

This sequence joins TRBV5-1 and TRBJ2-3, with D possibly being TRBD1 (6 bases). The CDR3 sequence is 15 residues long. V lost 0 bases and J 1 base, leaving 9 bases between the germline ends. Per germline, CDR1 SGHRS and CDR2 YFSETQ. CDR3 residues: CASSLGGRRTDTQYF. The CDR3 DNA follows: TGCGCCAGCAGCTTGGGGGGGCGACGCACAGATACGCAGTATTTT.

V usage is TRBV19 and J usage is TRBJ2-7; 8 bases map to TRBD1. V lost 4 bases to trimming and J lost 3 bases; unmatched junction nucleotides: 11. From germline, CDR1 is LNHDA and CDR2 SQIVND (reference sequence). This CDR3 is 16 amino acids long. Here the CDR3 DNA reads TGTGCCAGTAGTAATGGGGACAGGAGTCCCGACTACGAGCAGTACTTC. Its translation is CASSNGDRSPDYEQYF. Together with reference TRBV19 and TRBJ2-7, the CDR3 gives the full variable domain: DGGITQSPKYLFRKEGQNVTLSCEQNLNHDAMYWYRQDPGQGLRLIYYSQIVNDFQKGDIAEGYSVSREKKESFPLTVTSAQKNPTAFYLCASSNGDRSPDYEQYFGPGTRLTVT.

The V call is TRBV27, the J call TRBJ2-3; D uncertain. Trimming removed 5 bases from V and 1 base from J, with 10 bases in between. This CDR3 is built from 14 residues. Germline lookup yields CDR1 MNHEY and CDR2 SMNVEV (reference sequence). CDR3 residues: CASSPRSRTDTQYF. For the CDR3, the DNA is TGTGCCAGCAGTCCTCGGAGCCGCACAGATACGCAGTATTTT.

This clone has just a few counts. The chain has TRBV2 and TRBJ2-7; no clear D gene. The CDR3 length is 14 residues. Germline V gives CDR1 SNHLY, CDR2 FYNNEI. Between the trimmed V and J ends, which lost 1 base and 2 bases, there was a span of 9 bases. The CDR3 is CASSEVLVPYEQYF. The DNA of the CDR3 is TGTGCCAGCAGTGAAGTGCTAGTCCCCTACGAGCAGTACTTC.

The chain combines TRBV29-1 with TRBJ1-1; 9 bases align to TRBD1. The germline CDR1 and CDR2 sequences are SQVTM and ANQGSEA. This CDR3 has 14 amino acids. The trim removed 5 bases at V and 4 bases at J, leaving 8 bases unmatched. The CDR3 loop reads CSVNTGGEGTEAFF. CDR3 sequence (DNA): TGCAGCGTTAATACAGGGGGCGAGGGCACTGAAGCTTTCTTT.

This chain connects TRBV23-1 to TRBJ1-3; D uncertain. TRBV23-1 is marked as an open reading frame, function uncertain. The CDR3 is 18 residues long. With 4 bases removed from V and 0 bases from J, the gap between germline ends came to 19 bases. The CDR3 loop reads CASSLIRLDGYSGNTIYF. In DNA, the CDR3 is TGCGCCAGCAGTCTGATCCGACTCGACGGCTACTCTGGAAACACCATATATTTT.

To note about this clone: Other DNA sequences in the sample encode the same CDR3. The chain couples TRBV6-5 to TRBJ1-3, with D perhaps matching TRBD1 (6 bases). Trimming removed 7 bases at V and 0 bases at J, with 10 bases between. The CDR3 covers 14 residues. Germline loops: CDR1 MNHEY, CDR2 SVGAGI. The CDR3 sequence is CASTTGSSGNTIYF. CDR3 bases: TGTGCCAGCACTACAGGGTCCTCTGGAAACACCATATATTTT.

To note about this clone: The junction departs from germline at one end; a sequencing error may be responsible. This rearrangement joins TRBV7-9 to TRBJ2-7; weak D call: TRBD2 (5 bases). The CDR3 is 17 amino acids. Germline values: CDR1 SEHNR, CDR2 FQNEAQ (reference sequence). The CDR3 protein is CSSSLASVGERRAEQYF. The CDR3 DNA sequence: TGTTCCAGCAGCTTAGCCTCGGTCGGGGAGCGGCGCGCCGAGCAGTACTTC. The full variable domain, completed using reference TRBV7-9 and TRBJ2-7, is DTGVSQNPRHKITKRGQNVTFRCDPISEHNRLYWYRQTLGQGPEFLTYFQNEAQLEKSRLLSDRFSAERPKGSFSTLEIQRTEQGDSAMYLCSSSLASVGERRAEQYFGPGTRLTVT.

The chain has TRBV5-4 and TRBJ2-3; tentative D call: TRBD2 (6 bases). V was clipped by 4 bases and J by 0 bases, with 9 bases between them. The CDR3 sequence is 14 residues long. Germline lookup yields CDR1 SGHNT and CDR2 YYREEE (reference sequence). CDR3 nucleotides: TGTGCCAGCAGCCCGACTAGGAGCACAGATACGCAGTATTTT. Amino acid sequence: CASSPTRSTDTQYF. The variable domain in full, with the rest retrieved from reference TRBV5-4 and TRBJ2-3, is ETGVTQSPTHLIKTRGQQVTLRCSSQSGHNTVSWYQQALGQGPQFIFQYYREEENGRGNFPPRFSGLQFPNYSSELNVNALELDDSALYLCASSPTRSTDTQYFGPGTRLTVL.

The J gene is TRBJ2-1, the V gene TRBV2; the match to TRBD2 covers 12 bases. The CDR3 runs 16 residues. Germline lookup yields CDR1 SNHLY and CDR2 FYNNEI. Trimming at V came to 0 bases and at J to 7 bases, leaving 4 bases not matched to a gene. CDR3 loop: CASSEASTSGGNEQFF. As DNA, the CDR3 is TGTGCCAGCAGTGAAGCGTCGACTAGCGGGGGTAATGAGCAGTTCTTC. The complete variable domain, with remaining parts taken from reference TRBV2 and TRBJ2-1, reads EPEVTQTPSHQVTQMGQEVILRCVPISNHLYFYWYRQILGQKVEFLVSFYNNEISEKSEIFDDQFSVERPDGSNFTLKIRSTKLEDSAMYFCASSEASTSGGNEQFFGPGTRLTVL.

This chain links TRBV15 with TRBJ1-1; 7 nucleotides match TRBD1. After removal of 3 bases from V and 1 base from J, the junction contained 2 bases not matched to a gene. Germline CDR1 is LNHNV and CDR2 is YYDKDF (reference sequence). This CDR3 region has 14 residues. The CDR3 spells CATSRGQTNTEAFF. CDR3 in DNA: TGTGCCACCAGCAGGGGACAGACGAACACTGAAGCTTTCTTT.